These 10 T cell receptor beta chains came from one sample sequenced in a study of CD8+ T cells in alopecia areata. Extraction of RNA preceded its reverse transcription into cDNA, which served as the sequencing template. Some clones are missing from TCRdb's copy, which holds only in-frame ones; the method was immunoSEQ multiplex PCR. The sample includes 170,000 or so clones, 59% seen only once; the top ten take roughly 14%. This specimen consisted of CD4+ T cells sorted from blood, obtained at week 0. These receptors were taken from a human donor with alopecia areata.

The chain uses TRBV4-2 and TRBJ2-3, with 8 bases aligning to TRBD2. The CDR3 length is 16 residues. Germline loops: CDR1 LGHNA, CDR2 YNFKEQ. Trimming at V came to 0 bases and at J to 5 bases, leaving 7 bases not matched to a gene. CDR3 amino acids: CASSQDRAGARDTQYF. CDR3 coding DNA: TGTGCCAGCAGCCAAGATAGAGCGGGGGCTAGAGATACGCAGTATTTT.

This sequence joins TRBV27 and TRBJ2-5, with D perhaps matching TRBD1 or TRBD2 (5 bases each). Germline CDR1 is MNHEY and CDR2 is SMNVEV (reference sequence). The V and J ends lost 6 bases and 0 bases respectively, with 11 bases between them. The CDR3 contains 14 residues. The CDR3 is CASSRGRNQETQYF. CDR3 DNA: TGTGCCAGCAGCCGGGGACGGAACCAAGAGACCCAGTACTTC.

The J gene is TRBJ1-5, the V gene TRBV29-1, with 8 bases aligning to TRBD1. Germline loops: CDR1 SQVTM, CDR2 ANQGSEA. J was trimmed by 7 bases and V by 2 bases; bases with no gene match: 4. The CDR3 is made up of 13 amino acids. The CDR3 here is CSVETGGGQPQHF. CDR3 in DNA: TGCAGCGTTGAAACAGGGGGAGGACAGCCCCAGCATTTT.

This CDR3 reads CASSLGGETFTDTQYF. DNA for the CDR3: TGTGCCAGCAGCTTAGGGGGGGAAACGTTCACAGATACGCAGTATTTT. The chain couples TRBV7-9 to TRBJ2-3; D perhaps matches TRBD2 (6 bases). This CDR3 comprises 16 residues. Germline CDR1 and CDR2: SEHNR and FQNEAQ (reference sequence). Trimming took 1 base from V and 2 from J, leaving 13 bases between them.

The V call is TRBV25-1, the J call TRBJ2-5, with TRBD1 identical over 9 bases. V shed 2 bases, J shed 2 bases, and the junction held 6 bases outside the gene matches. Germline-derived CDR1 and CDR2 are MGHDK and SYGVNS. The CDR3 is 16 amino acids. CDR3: CASSEGWTGEQETQYF. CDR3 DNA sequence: TGTGCCAGCAGTGAAGGCTGGACAGGGGAACAAGAGACCCAGTACTTC. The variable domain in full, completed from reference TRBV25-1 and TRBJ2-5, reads EADIYQTPRYLVIGTGKKITLECSQTMGHDKMYWYQQDPGMELHLIHYSYGVNSTEKGDLSSESTVSRIRTEHFPLTLESARPSHTSQYLCASSEGWTGEQETQYFGPGTRLLVL.

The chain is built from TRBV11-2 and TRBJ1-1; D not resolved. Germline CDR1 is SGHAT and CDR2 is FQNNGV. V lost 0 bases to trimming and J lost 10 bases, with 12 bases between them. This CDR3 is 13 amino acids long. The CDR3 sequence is CASSLEKVAVAFF. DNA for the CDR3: TGTGCCAGCAGCTTAGAAAAAGTAGCGGTAGCTTTCTTT.

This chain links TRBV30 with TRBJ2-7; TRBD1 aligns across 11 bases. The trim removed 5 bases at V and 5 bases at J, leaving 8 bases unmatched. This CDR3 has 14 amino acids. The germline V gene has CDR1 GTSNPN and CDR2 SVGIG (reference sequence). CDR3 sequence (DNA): TGTGCCTGGGTCAGGACAGGGGGCACGGACGAGCAGTACTTC. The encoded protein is CAWVRTGGTDEQYF.

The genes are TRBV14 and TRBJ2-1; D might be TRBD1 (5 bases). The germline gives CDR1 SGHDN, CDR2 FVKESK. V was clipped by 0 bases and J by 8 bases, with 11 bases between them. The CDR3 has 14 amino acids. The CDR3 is CASSQDQAGHEQFF. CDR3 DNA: TGTGCCAGCAGCCAAGATCAGGCAGGGCATGAGCAGTTCTTC.

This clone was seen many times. In nucleotides, the CDR3 is TGTGCCAGCTCACCTAAAGGGGCGATACAGCAGCCCCAGCATTTT. Protein sequence: CASSPKGAIQQPQHF. The chain recombines TRBV18 with TRBJ1-5, with D possibly matching TRBD1 (5 bases). CDR1 and CDR2 (germline): KGHSH, LQKENI. With 3 bases removed from V and 7 bases from J, the gap between germline ends came to 16 bases. CDR3 length: 15 residues.

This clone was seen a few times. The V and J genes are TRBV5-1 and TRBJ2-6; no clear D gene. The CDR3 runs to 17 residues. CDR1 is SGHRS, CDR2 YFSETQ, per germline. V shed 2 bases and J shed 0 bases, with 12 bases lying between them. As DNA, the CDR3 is TGCGCCAGCAGCTTTTACAGCCGATTCTCTGGGGCCAACGTCCTGACTTTC. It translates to CASSFYSRFSGANVLTF.